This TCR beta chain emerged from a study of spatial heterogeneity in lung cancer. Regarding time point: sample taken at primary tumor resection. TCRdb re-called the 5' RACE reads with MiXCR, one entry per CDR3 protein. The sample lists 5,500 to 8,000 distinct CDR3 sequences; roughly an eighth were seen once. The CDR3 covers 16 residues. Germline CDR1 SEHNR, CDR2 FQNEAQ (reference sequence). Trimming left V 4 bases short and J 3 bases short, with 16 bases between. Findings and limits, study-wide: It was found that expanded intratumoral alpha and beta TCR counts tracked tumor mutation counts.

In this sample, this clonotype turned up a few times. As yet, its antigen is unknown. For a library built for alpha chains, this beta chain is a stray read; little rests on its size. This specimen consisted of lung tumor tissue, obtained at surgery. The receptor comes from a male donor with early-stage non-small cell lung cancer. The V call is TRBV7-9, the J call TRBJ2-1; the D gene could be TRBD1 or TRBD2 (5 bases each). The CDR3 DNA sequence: TGTGCCAGCAGCTCTGGGACCACTACCTACTACAATGAGCAGTTCTTC. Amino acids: CASSSGTTTYYNEQFF.